This TCR beta chain is drawn from a study of T-cell memory formation after mild COVID-19. Findings of the study overall: CD4/CD8 balance held among clones contracting day 15 to 85, and later expanders leaned CD4+.

This clonotype came up a few times. Its antigen is still unknown. Via MiXCR, TCRdb re-called the 5' RACE reads, giving one row per CDR3 protein. The top ten clones hold around 21% of a sample with under 450,000 distinct CDR3 sequences, approximately 14% of them seen once. The TCR originated in a man aged 18-30 years who had mild COVID-19 (a few samples of this study predate the infection). Cell type and time point are not known. The sample comprised PBMCs or a T cell subset sorted from them (not recorded which).

As DNA, the CDR3 is TGCAGCGTAACCCGTTTGAACACTGAAGCTTTCTTT. This gives the protein CSVTRLNTEAFF. This chain joins TRBV29-1 and TRBJ1-1; D gene uncertain. The CDR3 is 12 amino acids. Looked up from germline, CDR1 is SQVTM and CDR2 is ANQGSEA. Trimming took 6 bases from V and 0 from J, leaving 8 bases between them.